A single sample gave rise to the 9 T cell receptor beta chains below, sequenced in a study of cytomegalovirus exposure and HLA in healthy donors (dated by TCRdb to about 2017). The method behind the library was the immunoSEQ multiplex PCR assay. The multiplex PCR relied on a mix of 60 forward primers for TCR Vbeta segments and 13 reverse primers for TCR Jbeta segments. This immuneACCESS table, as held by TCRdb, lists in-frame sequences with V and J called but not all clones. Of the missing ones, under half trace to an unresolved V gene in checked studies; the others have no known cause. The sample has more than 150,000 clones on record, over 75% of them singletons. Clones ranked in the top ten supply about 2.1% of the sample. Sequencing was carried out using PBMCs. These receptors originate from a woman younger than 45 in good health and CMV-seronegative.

CDR3 in DNA: TGTGCCAGCAGCTCCGACAGGGGCCCCCCCTACGAGCAGTACTTC. It is translated as CASSSDRGPPYEQYF. V gene TRBV11-1 combines with J gene TRBJ2-7, with TRBD1 matching over 8 bases. J gave up 2 bases and V 4 bases, and 7 bases lay outside the gene matches. The CDR3 sequence is 15 residues long. Germline V lookup: CDR1 SGHAT, CDR2 FQDESV (reference sequence). The full variable domain, rest sourced from reference TRBV11-1 and TRBJ2-7, is EAEVAQSPRYKITEKSQAVAFWCDPISGHATLYWYRQILGQGPELLVQFQDESVVDDSQLPKDRFSAERLKGVDSTLKIQPAELGDSAMYLCASSSDRGPPYEQYFGPGTRLTVT.

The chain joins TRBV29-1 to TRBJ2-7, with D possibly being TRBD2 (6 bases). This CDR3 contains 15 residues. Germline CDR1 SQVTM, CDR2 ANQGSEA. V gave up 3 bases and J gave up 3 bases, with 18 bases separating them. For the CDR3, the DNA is TGCAGCGTTGAGTCATACGCGGCGGGATTCTACGAGCAGTACTTC. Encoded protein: CSVESYAAGFYEQYF.

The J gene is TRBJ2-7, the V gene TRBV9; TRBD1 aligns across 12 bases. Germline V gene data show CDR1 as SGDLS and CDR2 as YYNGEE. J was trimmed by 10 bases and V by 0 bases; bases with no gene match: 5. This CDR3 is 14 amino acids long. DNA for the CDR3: TGTGCCAGCAGCGTAGCCGGGACAGGGGGCTTTCAGTACTTC. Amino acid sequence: CASSVAGTGGFQYF.

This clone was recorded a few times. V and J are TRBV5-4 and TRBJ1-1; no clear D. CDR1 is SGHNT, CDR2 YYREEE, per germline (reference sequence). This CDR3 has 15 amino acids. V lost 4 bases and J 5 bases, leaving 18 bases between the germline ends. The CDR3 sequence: CASSPVGTGITEAFF. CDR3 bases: TGTGCCAGCAGCCCCGTGGGTACGGGGATTACTGAAGCTTTCTTT.

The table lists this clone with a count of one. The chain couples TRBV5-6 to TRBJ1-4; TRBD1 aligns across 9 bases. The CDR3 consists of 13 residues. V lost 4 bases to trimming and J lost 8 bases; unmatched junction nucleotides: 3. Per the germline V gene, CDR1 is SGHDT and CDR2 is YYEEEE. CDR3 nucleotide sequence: TGTGCCAGCAGCGTTGGGACAGGGGAAAAACTGTTTTTT. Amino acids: CASSVGTGEKLFF.

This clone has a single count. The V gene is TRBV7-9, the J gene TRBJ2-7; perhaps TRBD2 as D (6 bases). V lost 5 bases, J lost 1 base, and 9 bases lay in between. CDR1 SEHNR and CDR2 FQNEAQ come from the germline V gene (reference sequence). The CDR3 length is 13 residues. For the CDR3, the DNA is TGTGCCAGCAGCCCCGGGACTTCCTACGAGCAGTACTTC. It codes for CASSPGTSYEQYF.

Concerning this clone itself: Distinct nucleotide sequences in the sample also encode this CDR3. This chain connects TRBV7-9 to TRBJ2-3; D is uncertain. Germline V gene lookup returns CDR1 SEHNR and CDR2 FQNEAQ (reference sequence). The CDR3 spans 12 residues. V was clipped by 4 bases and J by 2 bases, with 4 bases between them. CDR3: CASSSVTDTQYF. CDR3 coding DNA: TGTGCCAGCAGCTCCGTCACAGATACGCAGTATTTT.

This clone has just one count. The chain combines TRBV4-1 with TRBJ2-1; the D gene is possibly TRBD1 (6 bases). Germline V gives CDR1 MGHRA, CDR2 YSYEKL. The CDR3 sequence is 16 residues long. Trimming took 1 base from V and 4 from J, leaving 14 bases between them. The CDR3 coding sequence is TGCGCCAGCAGCCAAGTCGGCAGGGGCCGATACAATGAGCAGTTCTTC. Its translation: CASSQVGRGRYNEQFF.

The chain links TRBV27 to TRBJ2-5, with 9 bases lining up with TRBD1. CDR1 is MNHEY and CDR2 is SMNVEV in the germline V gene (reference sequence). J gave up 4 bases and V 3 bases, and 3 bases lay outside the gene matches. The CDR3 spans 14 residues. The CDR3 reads CASSFLTGGETQYF. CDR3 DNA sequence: TGTGCCAGCAGTTTCTTGACAGGGGGAGAGACCCAGTACTTC.